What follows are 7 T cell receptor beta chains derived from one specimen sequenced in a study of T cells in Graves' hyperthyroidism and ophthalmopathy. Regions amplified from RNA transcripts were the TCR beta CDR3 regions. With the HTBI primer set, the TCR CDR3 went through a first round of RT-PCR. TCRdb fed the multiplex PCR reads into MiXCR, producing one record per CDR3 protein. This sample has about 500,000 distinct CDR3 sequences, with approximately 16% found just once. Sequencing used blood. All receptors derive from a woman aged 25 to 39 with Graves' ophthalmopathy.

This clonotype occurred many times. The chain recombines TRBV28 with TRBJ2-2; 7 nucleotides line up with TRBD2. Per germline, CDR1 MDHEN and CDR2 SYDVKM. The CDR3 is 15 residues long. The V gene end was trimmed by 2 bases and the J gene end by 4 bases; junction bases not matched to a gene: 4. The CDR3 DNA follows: TGTGCCAGCAGTTTAGCGGGAGTGGTCACCGGGGAGCTGTTTTTT. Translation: CASSLAGVVTGELFF.

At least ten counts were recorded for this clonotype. Here the CDR3 DNA reads TGCAGTGCTAACCTTGCGGGAAACACAGATACGCAGTATTTT. Its translation is CSANLAGNTDTQYF. V is TRBV20-1 and J is TRBJ2-3; D possibly corresponds to TRBD2 (6 bases). V was cut by 4 bases and J by 2 bases, with 13 bases left in between. The CDR3 length is 14 residues. Germline CDR1 and CDR2: DFQATT and SNEGSKA (reference sequence).

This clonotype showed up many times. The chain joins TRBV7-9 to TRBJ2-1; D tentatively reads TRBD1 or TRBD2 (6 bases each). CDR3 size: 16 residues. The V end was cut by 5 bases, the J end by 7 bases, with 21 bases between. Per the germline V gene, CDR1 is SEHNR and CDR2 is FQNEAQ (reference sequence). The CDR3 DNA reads TGTGCCAGCAGCCTCCTTAGGGGGGAGTATATGAATGAGCAGTTCTTC. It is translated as CASSLLRGEYMNEQFF.

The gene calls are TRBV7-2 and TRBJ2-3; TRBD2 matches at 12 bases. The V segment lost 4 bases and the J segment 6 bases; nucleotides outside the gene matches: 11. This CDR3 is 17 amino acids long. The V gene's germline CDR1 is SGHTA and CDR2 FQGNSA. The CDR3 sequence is CASSSRPLAGGSDTQYF. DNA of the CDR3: TGTGCCAGCAGCTCCAGACCACTAGCGGGAGGTTCTGATACGCAGTATTTT. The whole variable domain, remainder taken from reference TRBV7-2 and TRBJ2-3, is GAGVSQSPSNKVTEKGKDVELRCDPISGHTALYWYRQSLGQGLEFLIYFQGNSAPDKSGLPSDRFSAERTGGSVSTLTIQRTQQEDSAVYLCASSSRPLAGGSDTQYFGPGTRLTVL.

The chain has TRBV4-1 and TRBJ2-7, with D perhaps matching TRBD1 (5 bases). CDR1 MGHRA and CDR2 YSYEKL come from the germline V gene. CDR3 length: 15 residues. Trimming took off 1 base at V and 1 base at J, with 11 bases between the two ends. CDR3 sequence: CASSQVGPLSYEQYF. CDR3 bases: TGCGCCAGCAGCCAAGTGGGGCCATTATCCTACGAGCAGTACTTC.

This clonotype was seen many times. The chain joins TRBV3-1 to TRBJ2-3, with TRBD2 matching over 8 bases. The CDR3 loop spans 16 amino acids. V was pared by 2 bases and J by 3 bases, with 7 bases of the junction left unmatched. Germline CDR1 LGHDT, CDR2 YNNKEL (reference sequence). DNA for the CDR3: TGTGCCAGCAGCCAATTGGTCCGGGAGGGGACAGATACGCAGTATTTT. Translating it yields CASSQLVREGTDTQYF.

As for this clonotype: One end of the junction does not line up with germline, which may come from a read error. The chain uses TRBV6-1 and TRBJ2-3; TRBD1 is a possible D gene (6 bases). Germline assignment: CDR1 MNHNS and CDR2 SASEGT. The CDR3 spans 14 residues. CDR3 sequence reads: CAGRQDARGDTQYF. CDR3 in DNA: TGTGCCGGCAGGCAGGATGCCAGGGGTGATACGCAGTATTTT.